Given below is one TCR beta chain in context. The data originate from a study of cytomegalovirus exposure and HLA in healthy donors. Across the whole study: Tens of millions of unique TCRs from HLA-typed donors were held in an early release of data.

Use of 60 Vbeta and 13 Jbeta primers characterized the PCR. Authors' methods: Roughly 10 million shared chains were among the approximately 82 million unique TCR beta chains that a later analysis counted. Produced via immunoSEQ multiplex PCR; TCRdb's table is partial and in-frame only. V, J and clone size are those of that table, while D and trimming were read from the DNA. Here the sample spans around 100,000 clones, around 80% being singletons. V lost 4 bases to trimming and J lost 5 bases; unmatched junction nucleotides: 10. There are 16 residues in the CDR3. The germline CDR1 and CDR2 sequences are MNHNS and SASEGT.

The rearrangement joins TRBV6-1 to TRBJ1-4; 7 positions match TRBD1. Material for sequencing was PBMCs. The receptor was derived from a male donor in good health and CMV-seropositive. For the CDR3, the DNA is TGTGCCAGCAGTGTGAGTACGGGACAGCCGAATGAAAAACTGTTTTTT. The encoded protein is CASSVSTGQPNEKLFF.